These 2 T cell receptor beta chains were sequenced from one sample in a study of blood T cell repertoires in COVID-19. TCRdb keeps only in-frame clones here, not all; method: immunoSEQ multiplex PCR. The sample yields 190,000 or so clones, approximately 90% seen once. The sequencing sample was made of PBMCs or T cells enriched from blood (not recorded which). The receptors originated from a man aged 25-40 years who had recovered from COVID-19.

This clone has a single count. The rearrangement uses TRBV19 and TRBJ1-2, with 9 bases that match TRBD1. The junction had 9 bases not matched to a gene; V was cut back by 6 bases and J by 4 bases. Germline V gene data show CDR1 as LNHDA and CDR2 as SQIVND (reference sequence). This CDR3 spans 15 amino acids. CDR3 protein: CASSQRDRVPYGYTF. CDR3 bases: TGTGCCAGTAGCCAGAGGGACAGGGTTCCCTATGGCTACACCTTC.

The V call is TRBV3-1 (or the pseudogene TRBV3-2), the J call TRBJ1-2, with 7 bases fitting TRBD1. CDR1 and CDR2 (germline): LGHDT, YNNKEL (reference sequence). The J segment lost 1 base and the V segment lost 3 bases, leaving 2 bases of the junction unmatched. CDR3 length: 14 amino acids. This CDR3 reads CASSQGTVNYGYTF. In nucleotides, the CDR3 is TGTGCCAGCAGCCAGGGGACAGTTAACTATGGCTACACCTTC.